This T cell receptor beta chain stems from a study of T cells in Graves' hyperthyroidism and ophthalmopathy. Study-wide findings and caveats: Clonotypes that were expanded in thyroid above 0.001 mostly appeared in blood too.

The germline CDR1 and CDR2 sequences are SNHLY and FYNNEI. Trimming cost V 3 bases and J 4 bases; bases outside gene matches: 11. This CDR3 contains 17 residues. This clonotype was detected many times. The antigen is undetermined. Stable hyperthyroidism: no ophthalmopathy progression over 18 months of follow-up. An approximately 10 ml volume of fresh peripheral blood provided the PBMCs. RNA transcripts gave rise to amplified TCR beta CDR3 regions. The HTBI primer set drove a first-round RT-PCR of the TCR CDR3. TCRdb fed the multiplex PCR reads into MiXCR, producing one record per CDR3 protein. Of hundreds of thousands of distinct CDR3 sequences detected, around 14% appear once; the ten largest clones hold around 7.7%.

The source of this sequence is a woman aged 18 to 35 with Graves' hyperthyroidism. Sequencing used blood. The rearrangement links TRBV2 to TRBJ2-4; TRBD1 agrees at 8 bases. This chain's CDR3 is CASSDLSRGQGKNIQYF. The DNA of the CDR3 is TGTGCCAGCAGTGATCTAAGTCGCGGACAGGGAAAAAACATTCAGTACTTC.